This TCR beta chain was identified during a study of T-cell reconstitution after alpha-beta-depleted transplantation in children. This sample's TCRbeta library carried unique molecular identifier barcodes. MiXCR, run by TCRdb on the PCR reads, gives a single entry per CDR3 protein. The sample consists of about 610,000 distinct CDR3 sequences, 20% to 30% of them appearing once. As concerns this clonotype: What it recognizes is unknown.

The study's findings and limits: Several hundred rapidly expanded clones from non-depleted graft cells reportedly supplied alpha-beta T cells about two months post-transplant. Newly generated T cells supplied most T-cell counts and diversity one year post-transplant.

V was cut by 4 bases and J by 4 bases, with 11 bases left in between. The CDR3 consists of 13 residues. CDR1 is SGHRS and CDR2 is YFSETQ in the germline V gene. The sequencing here drew on PBMCs, taken before TCRalphabeta/CD19-depleted stem cell transplant. This sequence originates from a boy under two years old with Wiskott-Aldrich syndrome, due to receive a stem cell transplant. The chain has TRBV5-1 and TRBJ1-2; D not resolved. The CDR3 loop reads CASSITRTYGYTF. The CDR3 nucleotides read TGCGCCAGCAGCATCACCCGAACCTATGGCTACACCTTC.